One sample yielded the 29 T cell receptor beta chains listed below, sequenced in a study of identical twins. TCRdb redid the calling of the 5' RACE reads with MiXCR, one entry per CDR3 protein. The sample carries about 220,000 distinct CDR3 sequences, 7.5% recorded once. These data were also reused for a study on yellow fever vaccine responses in identical twins.

The sample consisted of memory (CD45RO+) T cells sorted from blood. The receptors originated from a woman aged 18-30 years in good health.

Only a few counts were recorded for this clonotype. The chain recombines TRBV11-3 with TRBJ2-5; the D is unclear. V lost 6 bases and J 1 base, leaving 9 bases between the germline ends. Germline lookup yields CDR1 SGHNT and CDR2 YENEEA. The CDR3 sequence is 13 residues long. This CDR3 reads CASRGNAQETQYF. CDR3 DNA sequence: TGTGCCAGCAGGGGAAACGCCCAAGAGACCCAGTACTTC.

This clonotype has ten or more counts. V and J are TRBV7-3 and TRBJ1-1, with unresolved D. The CDR3 loop spans 13 amino acids. Trimming shortened V by 0 bases and J by 7 bases, and 9 bases separated the two germline ends. Germline V gene data show CDR1 as SGHTA and CDR2 as FQGTGA. The CDR3 sequence is CASSLTIRGEAFF. In DNA form, the CDR3 reads TGTGCCAGCAGCTTAACAATAAGAGGTGAAGCTTTCTTT.

The rearrangement uses TRBV5-4 and TRBJ2-1; the match to TRBD2 covers 16 bases. This CDR3 contains 19 residues. V dropped 2 bases and J dropped 1; count of bases not matched to a gene: 6. The germline V gene has CDR1 SGHNT and CDR2 YYREEE (reference sequence). The CDR3 coding sequence is TGTGCCAGCAGCTTCCTGGGACTAGCGGGAGGGGGTTCCTACAATGAGCAGTTCTTC. Amino acids: CASSFLGLAGGGSYNEQFF.

This chain joins TRBV7-6 and TRBJ2-3; 13 bases align to TRBD2. The CDR3 length is 16 residues. The V and J ends lost 1 base and 4 bases, in that order; junction bases with no gene match: 2. Germline V gives CDR1 SGHVS, CDR2 FNYEAQ. The CDR3 sequence is CASSLGTSGGPDTQYF. The CDR3, as DNA: TGTGCCAGCAGCTTAGGGACTAGCGGGGGTCCAGATACGCAGTATTTT.

The chain combines TRBV7-3 with TRBJ2-3, with a weak D call TRBD2 (5 bases). In germline, CDR1 is SGHTA, CDR2 FQGTGA. V lost 3 bases to trimming and J lost 2 bases, with 6 bases between them. CDR3 length equals 13 residues. The CDR3 DNA follows: TGTGCCAGCAGCTTCGGGGACACAGATACGCAGTATTTT. Its protein is CASSFGDTDTQYF.

This clonotype turned up a few times. The rearrangement uses TRBV7-3 and TRBJ2-2; 9 bases agree with TRBD1. V was pared by 3 bases and J by 4 bases, with 9 bases of the junction left unmatched. The CDR3 spans 17 residues. Germline V gene data show CDR1 as SGHTA and CDR2 as FQGTGA. The CDR3 region is CASSFTSGQGSTGELFF. The CDR3 DNA is TGTGCCAGCAGCTTTACAAGCGGACAGGGGAGCACCGGGGAGCTGTTTTTT.

A few counts support this clonotype. The chain carries TRBV7-9 and TRBJ2-7; D is perhaps TRBD1 (6 bases). This CDR3 region has 16 residues. Germline V gene data show CDR1 as SEHNR and CDR2 as FQNEAQ (reference sequence). The V end was cut by 4 bases, the J end by 0 bases, with 16 bases between. The CDR3 here is CASSSGGWTDSYEQYF. The DNA for the CDR3 is TGTGCCAGCAGCTCAGGAGGTTGGACAGACTCCTACGAGCAGTACTTC.

This clonotype was seen a few times. The chain is built from TRBV6-1 and TRBJ2-1, with TRBD1 matching 8 bases. This CDR3 contains 14 residues. V lost 5 bases, J lost 9 bases, and 9 bases stayed unmatched. The germline CDR1 and CDR2 sequences are MNHNS and SASEGT. Here the CDR3 reads CASSTGQAGGEQFF. CDR3 nucleotide sequence: TGTGCCAGCAGTACGGGACAGGCAGGTGGTGAGCAGTTCTTC.

This clonotype was counted ten times or more. This chain joins TRBV12-3 or TRBV12-4 and TRBJ2-1; 7 nucleotides align to TRBD2. The V and J ends lost 5 bases and 4 bases, in that order; junction bases with no gene match: 5. This CDR3 region has 14 residues. CDR3 region: CASSTGGLYNEQFF. DNA of the CDR3: TGTGCCAGCAGTACGGGGGGACTTTACAATGAGCAGTTCTTC.

This clonotype was detected many times. The rearrangement links TRBV15 to TRBJ2-3; 7 bases are a match to TRBD1. The CDR3 contains 17 residues. V dropped 1 base and J dropped 2; count of bases not matched to a gene: 9. Germline V gives CDR1 LNHNV, CDR2 YYDKDF (reference sequence). This chain's CDR3 is CATSRGRGKGPTDTQYF. The CDR3, as DNA: TGTGCCACCAGCAGAGGCAGGGGGAAGGGCCCCACAGATACGCAGTATTTT. Complete variable domain (other parts from reference TRBV15 and TRBJ2-3): DAMVIQNPRYQVTQFGKPVTLSCSQTLNHNVMYWYQQKSSQAPKLLFHYYDKDFNNEADTPDNFQSRRPNTSFCFLDIRSPGLGDTAMYLCATSRGRGKGPTDTQYFGPGTRLTVL.

This clonotype was observed many times. The V and J genes are TRBV10-3 and TRBJ2-5; D ambiguous. This CDR3 has 11 amino acids. Trimming pared 3 bases from V and 3 bases from J, leaving 2 bases between. The germline V gene has CDR1 ENHRY and CDR2 SYGVKD. CDR3 nucleotide sequence: TGTGCCATCAGTGACAAAGAGACCCAGTACTTC. Translating it yields CAISDKETQYF.

The chain employs TRBV6-6 and TRBJ2-2; no firm D call. The CDR3 is made up of 13 amino acids. Germline V lookup: CDR1 MNHNY, CDR2 SVGAGI (reference sequence). V was pared by 6 bases and J by 10 bases, with 15 bases between. The CDR3 DNA follows: TGTGCCAGCAGCCCCCTCGGAGCGAAGGAGCTGTTTTTT. Amino acids: CASSPLGAKELFF.

This sequence joins TRBV6-2 or TRBV6-3 and TRBJ1-2; unclear D gene. The CDR3 length is 12 residues. V lost 6 bases and J 2 bases, leaving 7 bases between the germline ends. Germline V lookup: CDR1 MNHEY, CDR2 SVGEGT. The CDR3 loop is CASRGQNYGYTF. The CDR3 DNA is TGTGCCAGCAGAGGGCAGAACTATGGCTACACCTTC.

This clonotype was seen repeatedly, ten times or more. The J gene is TRBJ2-2, the V gene TRBV28, with no clear D. The CDR3 contains 14 residues. V lost 9 bases, J lost 0 bases, and 11 bases lay in between. Germline V CDR1 and CDR2: MDHEN, SYDVKM. In DNA form, the CDR3 reads TGTGCCAGTGCAAAACCTCCGAACACCGGGGAGCTGTTTTTT. Translated, it gives CASAKPPNTGELFF.

CDR3 sequence reads: CASSVGGQGISYEQYF. CDR3 nucleotides: TGTGCCAGCAGCGTAGGGGGACAGGGCATATCCTACGAGCAGTACTTC. The chain carries TRBV7-8 and TRBJ2-7; 9 positions match TRBD1. Germline CDR1 and CDR2: SGHVS and FQNEAQ. The CDR3 runs to 16 residues. V trimming: 5 bases; J trimming: 1 base; junction bases outside the gene matches: 9.

The V gene is TRBV18, the J gene TRBJ2-1; D unclear. V lost 2 bases, J lost 8 bases, and 4 bases lay in between. The germline V gene encodes CDR1 KGHSH and CDR2 LQKENI. The CDR3 is made up of 11 amino acids. The chain's CDR3 is CASSPKDEQFF. The CDR3 DNA sequence: TGTGCCAGCTCACCAAAGGATGAGCAGTTCTTC.

The chain joins TRBV7-2 to TRBJ2-7, with TRBD2 matching 8 bases. V was clipped by 5 bases and J by 2 bases; unmatched bases: 14. CDR1 is SGHTA, CDR2 FQGNSA, per germline. This CDR3 comprises 17 residues. CDR3 in DNA: TGTGCCAGCAGCCGCGAGAGGAGCGGGGGTTATACCTACGAGCAGTACTTC. Its protein is CASSRERSGGYTYEQYF. The full variable domain, with the rest looked up from reference TRBV7-2 and TRBJ2-7, is GAGVSQSPSNKVTEKGKDVELRCDPISGHTALYWYRQSLGQGLEFLIYFQGNSAPDKSGLPSDRFSAERTGGSVSTLTIQRTQQEDSAVYLCASSRERSGGYTYEQYFGPGTRLTVT.

This clonotype was detected many times. This chain uses TRBV4-2 with TRBJ2-3, with D tentatively TRBD2 (6 bases). V was pared by 1 base and J by 0 bases, with 8 bases between. Germline V gives CDR1 LGHNA, CDR2 YNFKEQ. The CDR3 contains 15 residues. This CDR3 is CASSQASGSTDTQYF. The CDR3 region has the DNA TGTGCCAGCAGCCAAGCCAGCGGGAGCACAGATACGCAGTATTTT.

The gene calls are TRBV28 and TRBJ2-5; 8 positions match TRBD2. The germline CDR1 and CDR2 sequences are MDHEN and SYDVKM. The CDR3 contains 13 residues. V was pared by 6 bases and J by 7 bases, with 7 bases of the junction left unmatched. The CDR3: CASRSGGQGTQYF. CDR3 in DNA: TGTGCCAGCAGGTCGGGAGGGCAGGGGACCCAGTACTTC.

V and J are TRBV2 and TRBJ2-7, with D perhaps TRBD1 (5 bases). Germline values: CDR1 SNHLY, CDR2 FYNNEI. This CDR3 contains 13 residues. V was cut by 4 bases and J by 9 bases, with 16 bases left in between. This chain's CDR3 is CASSVVPRGGQYF. Here the CDR3 DNA reads TGTGCCAGCAGTGTCGTCCCAAGGGGCGGGCAGTACTTC.

This clonotype was counted a few times. The chain is built from TRBV7-2 and TRBJ2-7, with D possibly being TRBD1 (5 bases). The V and J ends lost 3 bases and 5 bases respectively, with 17 bases between them. Germline assignment: CDR1 SGHTA and CDR2 FQGNSA. CDR3 length: 15 amino acids. The CDR3 reads CASSFGLGAGDEQYF. CDR3 DNA sequence: TGTGCCAGCAGCTTTGGATTAGGGGCCGGCGACGAGCAGTACTTC.

The chain joins TRBV7-3 to TRBJ2-7; TRBD1 matches 8 bases. The CDR3 totals 14 residues. CDR1 and CDR2 (germline): SGHTA, FQGTGA. After removal of 5 bases from V and 5 bases from J, the junction contained 8 bases not matched to a gene. The CDR3 nucleotides read TGTGCCAGCAGCACACACCTGGACAGGGACGAGCAGTACTTC. It specifies CASSTHLDRDEQYF.

This clonotype was detected a few times. The gene calls are TRBV18 and TRBJ2-3; the match to TRBD2 covers 8 bases. CDR1 is KGHSH, CDR2 LQKENI, per germline. With 8 bases clipped from V and 1 base from J, the junction kept 8 bases outside the gene matches. The CDR3 runs to 15 residues. Here the CDR3 reads CASARIAGRTDTQYF. The CDR3 coding sequence is TGTGCCAGCGCGCGAATAGCGGGGCGCACAGATACGCAGTATTTT.

The genes are TRBV2 and TRBJ1-1; a weak D match, TRBD1 (6 bases). Germline assignment: CDR1 SNHLY and CDR2 FYNNEI. V was cut by 8 bases and J by 0 bases, with 13 bases left in between. The CDR3 totals 14 residues. CDR3 nucleotides: TGTGCCAGCGCCTGGGGGGGCATGAACACTGAAGCTTTCTTT. It translates to CASAWGGMNTEAFF.

This clonotype was observed a handful of times. The chain uses TRBV20-1 and TRBJ2-1; 8 bases match TRBD2. This CDR3 has 15 residues. V was pared by 4 bases and J by 1 base, with 6 bases of the junction left unmatched. Germline V CDR1 and CDR2: DFQATT, SNEGSKA (reference sequence). CDR3 coding DNA: TGCAGTGCTACCGGGCTAGCGGGTTCCTACAATGAGCAGTTCTTC. Amino acid sequence: CSATGLAGSYNEQFF.

This clonotype appeared many times. This chain joins TRBV5-1 and TRBJ1-5; tentative D call: TRBD1 (5 bases). V was cut by 4 bases and J by 2 bases, with 13 bases left in between. The CDR3 extends over 15 amino acids. Germline V gives CDR1 SGHRS, CDR2 YFSETQ. The CDR3: CASSVEGAGNQPQHF. The CDR3 DNA is TGCGCCAGCAGCGTGGAAGGGGCGGGCAATCAGCCCCAGCATTTT.

The chain joins TRBV18 to TRBJ1-1; no reliable D call. CDR3 length: 12 residues. Germline V gives CDR1 KGHSH, CDR2 LQKENI. V was shortened by 1 base and J by 5 bases, with 5 bases between the two germline ends. In nucleotides, the CDR3 is TGTGCCAGCTCACCACAGAGGACTGAAGCTTTCTTT. Translation: CASSPQRTEAFF.

This chain links TRBV27 with TRBJ2-7; 8 bases fit TRBD1. There are 16 residues in the CDR3. Germline V CDR1 and CDR2: MNHEY, SMNVEV (reference sequence). The junction had 11 bases not matched to a gene; V was cut back by 4 bases and J by 3 bases. The CDR3 coding sequence is TGTGCCAGCAGTTCCTTAGACAGGGGCGGAATCTACGAGCAGTACTTC. Amino acid sequence: CASSSLDRGGIYEQYF.

In regard to this clonotype: A much larger clone differs from this one at a single base, so this may be a read error. V usage is TRBV29-1 and J usage is TRBJ1-5, with D perhaps TRBD1 (5 bases). This CDR3 comprises 15 residues. Trimming cost V 4 bases and J 6 bases, with 19 bases left between them. The V gene's germline CDR1 is SQVTM and CDR2 ANQGSEA. DNA for the CDR3: TGCAGCGTTGGGTTTGACCGGAAGAGGGGTCAGCCCCAGCATTTT. Translated, it gives CSVGFDRKRGQPQHF.